The 23 T cell receptor beta chains reported below all come from one sample, sequenced in a study of T cells in Graves' hyperthyroidism and ophthalmopathy. TCR beta CDR3 region amplification was performed from RNA transcripts. The TCR CDR3 first-round RT-PCR relied on the HTBI primer set. Via MiXCR, TCRdb re-called the multiplex PCR reads, giving one row per CDR3 protein. Of around 580,000 distinct CDR3 sequences in the sample, around 46% were seen once. The specimen was peripheral blood or thyroid tissue (not recorded which). These receptor sequences come from a woman younger than 30 with Graves' hyperthyroidism.

The sample holds many counts of this clonotype. The chain employs TRBV20-1 and TRBJ1-2; D is possibly TRBD1 (5 bases). CDR1 and CDR2 from the germline V gene are DFQATT and SNEGSKA (reference sequence). V lost 5 bases and J 7 bases, leaving 17 bases between the germline ends. CDR3 length: 13 residues. The CDR3 DNA sequence: TGCAGTGCTTCCCTCCAGGGTTGGCGTGGCTACACCTTC. Translating gives CSASLQGWRGYTF.

J is TRBJ1-3 and V is TRBV19; D gene ambiguous. CDR3 size: 11 residues. CDR1 LNHDA and CDR2 SQIVND come from the germline V gene (reference sequence). Trimming pared 10 bases from V and 3 bases from J, leaving 7 bases between. CDR3 residues: CATRVGNTIYF. The DNA of the CDR3 is TGTGCCACCCGGGTTGGAAACACCATATATTTT.

DNA for the CDR3: TGCAGTGCTGAGAGCAGGAGCACAGATACGCAGTATTTT. Translating gives CSAESRSTDTQYF. V is TRBV20-1 and J is TRBJ2-3; D is undetermined. Germline V gene sequence: CDR1 DFQATT, CDR2 SNEGSKA (reference sequence). The CDR3 runs to 13 residues. Trimming pared 5 bases from V and 0 bases from J, leaving 9 bases between.

The CDR3 region is CASSGGPKGAVNQPQHF. The CDR3 coding sequence is TGTGCCAGCAGTGGGGGGCCGAAGGGGGCGGTAAATCAGCCCCAGCATTTT. The chain employs TRBV2 and TRBJ1-5, with 7 bases that match TRBD1. The CDR3 is 17 residues long. Trimming at V came to 4 bases and at J to 4 bases, leaving 13 bases not matched to a gene. Per the germline V gene, CDR1 is SNHLY and CDR2 is FYNNEI.

This clonotype was detected many times. The chain joins TRBV5-5 to TRBJ1-2, with TRBD1 matching over 8 bases. The CDR3 consists of 15 residues. Germline CDR1 reads SGHKS; CDR2 reads YYEKEE (reference sequence). V gave up 4 bases and J gave up 5 bases; unmatched junction bases: 10. CDR3 sequence reads: CASSPTGQGAYGYTF. CDR3 bases: TGTGCCAGCAGCCCTACCGGACAGGGAGCTTATGGCTACACCTTC.

This clonotype was seen at least ten times. The chain links TRBV6-1 to TRBJ1-6, with a possible D match to TRBD1 (6 bases). CDR3 length: 13 residues. V lost 3 bases and J 8 bases, leaving 8 bases between the germline ends. Germline-derived CDR1 and CDR2 are MNHNS and SASEGT. The CDR3 sequence is CASSERQDSPLHF. The DNA of the CDR3 is TGTGCCAGCAGTGAGCGACAGGATTCACCCCTCCACTTT.

The chain is built from TRBV7-2 and TRBJ2-7; 7 positions agree with TRBD2. CDR3 length equals 15 residues. From germline, CDR1 is SGHTA and CDR2 FQGNSA. Germline trimming cut 3 bases from V and 7 bases from J; bases unmatched to any gene: 12. DNA for the CDR3: TGTGCCAGCAGCTTCCCGGGACTATCCTACAATGAGCAGTACTTC. Translation: CASSFPGLSYNEQYF.

This clonotype was seen only a few times. V gene TRBV28 combines with J gene TRBJ2-7; D possibly corresponds to TRBD2 (6 bases). The CDR3 is 15 residues long. Germline lookup yields CDR1 MDHEN and CDR2 SYDVKM. The V gene lost 5 bases and the J gene lost 2 bases, with 16 bases spanning the gap. The CDR3 sequence is CASSKSRDFAYEQYF. The CDR3 DNA follows: TGTGCCAGCAGTAAGTCCCGGGACTTCGCCTACGAGCAGTACTTC.

This rearrangement joins TRBV2 to TRBJ2-1; TRBD2 agrees at 7 bases. This CDR3 is built from 13 residues. From germline, CDR1 is SNHLY and CDR2 FYNNEI. V dropped 7 bases and J dropped 3; count of bases not matched to a gene: 3. CDR3 sequence (DNA): TGTGCCAGCACTCGGGGGGACTACAATGAGCAGTTCTTC. Translated, it gives CASTRGDYNEQFF.

This chain connects TRBV24-1 to TRBJ1-5, with D hard to call. Trimming took off 3 bases at V and 1 base at J, with 9 bases between the two ends. This CDR3 region has 15 residues. Germline V gene sequence: CDR1 KGHDR, CDR2 SFDVKD. CDR3 sequence reads: CATSDTGRSNQPQHF. CDR3 bases: TGTGCCACCAGTGATACGGGGAGAAGCAATCAGCCCCAGCATTTT.

This clonotype was seen repeatedly, ten times or more. J is TRBJ2-3 and V is TRBV15; 7 bases match TRBD1. CDR3 size: 15 residues. After removal of 4 bases from V and 0 bases from J, the junction contained 4 bases not matched to a gene. Per germline, CDR1 LNHNV and CDR2 YYDKDF (reference sequence). This CDR3 reads CATSMDRSSTDTQYF. In nucleotides, the CDR3 is TGTGCCACCAGCATGGACAGGAGCAGCACAGATACGCAGTATTTT.

This chain uses TRBV20-1 with TRBJ2-7; tentative D call: TRBD2 (6 bases). The CDR3 sequence is 11 residues long. From germline, CDR1 is DFQATT and CDR2 SNEGSKA (reference sequence). Trimming removed 4 bases at V and 7 bases at J, with 11 bases between. CDR3 in amino acids: CSAILGGEQYF. For the CDR3, the DNA is TGCAGTGCTATCCTGGGGGGTGAGCAGTACTTC.

This clonotype was observed at least ten times. The chain combines TRBV4-2 with TRBJ2-7; TRBD2 matches 10 bases. CDR3 length: 18 residues. Per germline, CDR1 LGHNA and CDR2 YNFKEQ. V shed 1 base, J shed 3 bases, and the junction held 12 bases outside the gene matches. CDR3 protein: CASSQGRVGLAGDYEQYF. Here the CDR3 DNA reads TGTGCCAGCAGCCAAGGCAGGGTGGGCCTAGCGGGAGACTACGAGCAGTACTTC.

This clonotype was found many times. This chain joins TRBV20-1 and TRBJ1-3; 9 nucleotides agree with TRBD1. V lost 4 bases, J lost 4 bases, and 11 bases stayed unmatched. The CDR3 has 16 amino acids. Germline CDR1 DFQATT, CDR2 SNEGSKA (reference sequence). The CDR3 loop is CSATKQGAFSGNTIYF. CDR3 DNA sequence: TGCAGTGCTACAAAACAGGGGGCGTTTTCCGGAAACACCATATATTTT.

Comment on this clonotype: Relative to the germline gene, one junction end is altered; a read error may explain this. The chain joins TRBV20-1 to TRBJ1-5, with unresolved D. The CDR3 is 14 residues long. CDR1 DFQATT and CDR2 SNEGSKA come from the germline V gene (reference sequence). This chain's CDR3 is CSALNQVGHQPQNF. The CDR3 DNA sequence: TGCAGTGCTCTAAACCAGGTTGGGCACCAGCCCCAGAATTTT.

Concerning this clonotype itself: This may arise from a read error, as a much more abundant clone is one base away. The J gene is TRBJ2-7, the V gene TRBV10-3; 7 bases are shared with TRBD1. Germline V gene data show CDR1 as ENHRY and CDR2 as SYGVKD. This CDR3 is 13 amino acids long. Trimming removed 6 bases from V and 5 bases from J; junction bases left unmatched: 7. The CDR3 loop is CAISLTGSDEQYF. For the CDR3, the DNA is TGTGCCATCAGCCTGACAGGGTCCGACGAGCAGTACTTC.

The chain has TRBV7-9 and TRBJ2-7; the match to TRBD1 covers 8 bases. Germline V gene data show CDR1 as SEHNR and CDR2 as FQNEAQ (reference sequence). V shed 4 bases, J shed 5 bases, and the junction held 7 bases outside the gene matches. The CDR3 has 14 amino acids. CDR3 in amino acids: CASSSGGAGDEQYF. The CDR3 DNA sequence: TGTGCCAGCAGCTCAGGGGGCGCTGGGGACGAGCAGTACTTC.

The chain carries TRBV20-1 and TRBJ1-2; D unclear. V shed 0 bases and J shed 8 bases, with 7 bases lying between them. The germline gives CDR1 DFQATT, CDR2 SNEGSKA (reference sequence). This CDR3 has 11 residues. CDR3 amino acids: CSARDGEGYTF. The CDR3 region has the DNA TGCAGTGCTAGAGATGGGGAGGGCTACACCTTC.

The chain carries TRBV7-3 and TRBJ1-2, with D perhaps matching TRBD1 (6 bases). Trimming removed 3 bases at V and 4 bases at J, with 15 bases between. Germline-derived CDR1 and CDR2 are SGHTA and FQGTGA. There are 15 residues in the CDR3. CDR3 in amino acids: CASSLEQGLGYGYTF. The CDR3 bases are TGTGCCAGCAGCTTGGAACAGGGATTGGGCTATGGCTACACCTTC. Filled out from reference TRBV7-3 and TRBJ1-2, the complete variable domain reads GAGVSQTPSNKVTEKGKYVELRCDPISGHTALYWYRQSLGQGPEFLIYFQGTGAADDSGLPNDRFFAVRPEGSVSTLKIQRTERGDSAVYLCASSLEQGLGYGYTFGSGTRLTVV.

V and J are TRBV11-1 and TRBJ2-1; TRBD1 or TRBD2 may be the D gene (6 bases each). This CDR3 is 18 amino acids long. Trimming shortened V by 0 bases and J by 2 bases, and 17 bases separated the two germline ends. The germline gives CDR1 SGHAT, CDR2 FQDESV (reference sequence). CDR3 bases: TGTGCCAGCAGCTTAGCGCAAGGGGGGTCCCGACCCTACAATGAGCAGTTCTTC. Translation: CASSLAQGGSRPYNEQFF.

As concerns this clonotype: This may come from a read error, since a much larger clone is one base off. The V and J genes are TRBV7-2 and TRBJ1-5, with 7 bases that match TRBD1. CDR1 is SGHTA, CDR2 FQGNSA, per germline. The CDR3 extends over 15 amino acids. The CDR3 here is CASSSVDRRNRPQHF. The CDR3 DNA reads TGTGCCAGCAGTTCTGTGGACAGGCGGAATCGGCCCCAGCATTTT.

This rearrangement joins TRBV7-2 to TRBJ1-2; 7 nucleotides match TRBD1. Germline CDR1 and CDR2: SGHTA and FQGNSA. Trimming at V came to 5 bases and at J to 3 bases, leaving 6 bases not matched to a gene. This CDR3 comprises 14 residues. The CDR3 DNA is TGTGCCAGCAGCCTGGACAGGAGAGACTATGGCTACACCTTC. This encodes CASSLDRRDYGYTF.

About this clonotype itself: Because the CDR3 is missing its conserved closing phenylalanine or tryptophan, this is likely a read error. The rearrangement joins TRBV11-2 to TRBJ1-2; D is unresolved. Trimming removed 0 bases from V and 6 bases from J, with 14 bases in between. The CDR3 length is 15 residues. CDR1 and CDR2 (germline): SGHAT, FQNNGV. The CDR3, as DNA: TGTGCCAGCAGCTTAGACTCCTTTCTGACTGATGGCTACACCTCC. It translates to CASSLDSFLTDGYTS.